A single sample gave rise to the 18 T cell receptor beta chains below, sequenced in a study of CD8 T cells in ankylosing spondylitis. One entry per CDR3 protein, called by TCRdb with MiXCR from the 5' RACE reads. The table records about 250,000 distinct CDR3 sequences, roughly 8.2% of them present only once. The specimen was blood, either unsorted or a sorted T cell fraction (not recorded which). Every receptor here comes from a female donor with ankylosing spondylitis or in good health (not recorded which).

This clonotype was detected only a few times. The chain has TRBV15 and TRBJ2-3, with 7 bases aligning to TRBD2. CDR1 and CDR2 (germline): LNHNV, YYDKDF (reference sequence). Germline trimming cut 3 bases from V and 1 base from J; bases unmatched to any gene: 7. CDR3 length: 16 residues. The CDR3 DNA is TGTGCCACCAGCAGGGACCTAGCGGCAGGCACAGATACGCAGTATTTT. Encoded protein: CATSRDLAAGTDTQYF.

At least ten counts were recorded for this clonotype. The V gene is TRBV11-2, the J gene TRBJ1-2, with no clear D. CDR3 length equals 14 residues. Germline-derived CDR1 and CDR2 are SGHAT and FQNNGV. V was shortened by 0 bases and J by 0 bases, with 5 bases between the two germline ends. CDR3 amino acids: CASSLDRANYGYTF. As DNA, the CDR3 is TGTGCCAGCAGCTTAGATCGCGCTAACTATGGCTACACCTTC. Full variable domain (outside the CDR3, taken from reference TRBV11-2 and TRBJ1-2): EAGVAQSPRYKIIEKRQSVAFWCNPISGHATLYWYQQILGQGPKLLIQFQNNGVVDDSQLPKDRFSAERLKGVDSTLKIQPAKLEDSAVYLCASSLDRANYGYTFGSGTRLTVV.

This clonotype has at least ten counts. The chain joins TRBV20-1 to TRBJ2-5; 14 nucleotides align to TRBD2. With V trimmed by 4 bases and J by 0 bases, 10 bases remained unmatched. CDR3 length equals 18 residues. Germline assignment: CDR1 DFQATT and CDR2 SNEGSKA (reference sequence). This CDR3 is CSAIRGLAGDLYQETQYF. DNA of the CDR3: TGCAGTGCTATCAGGGGACTAGCGGGAGACCTGTACCAAGAGACCCAGTACTTC.

This clonotype has ten or more counts. The J gene is TRBJ2-1, the V gene TRBV5-1, with 8 bases that match TRBD2. Germline V gene data show CDR1 as SGHRS and CDR2 as YFSETQ. V lost 0 bases, J lost 7 bases, and 6 bases stayed unmatched. This CDR3 contains 15 residues. This CDR3 is CASSLDPGLENEQFF. The CDR3 DNA reads TGCGCCAGCAGCTTGGATCCGGGACTAGAGAATGAGCAGTTCTTC.

As for this clonotype: This could be a read error, since a much larger clone is one nucleotide away. The rearrangement joins TRBV28 to TRBJ1-4; maybe TRBD1 (6 bases). The CDR3 has 12 residues. V dropped 7 bases and J dropped 5 bases, with 8 bases sitting between them. Germline V gene data show CDR1 as MDHEN and CDR2 as SYDVKM. The CDR3, as DNA: TGTGCCAGCATAGGGGGGAATGAAAAACTGTTTTTT. This encodes CASIGGNEKLFF.

This clonotype is a singleton in its sample. This may stem from a read error, because a much larger clone lies one nucleotide away. The chain has TRBV27 and TRBJ2-7; no clear D gene. CDR1 and CDR2 from the germline V gene are MNHEY and SMNVEV (reference sequence). The CDR3 consists of 13 residues. V lost 2 bases, J lost 2 bases, and 7 bases lay in between. Written as DNA, the CDR3 is TGTGCCAGCAGTTTAAGCCTAACCTACGAGCAGTACGTC. Amino acids: CASSLSLTYEQYV.

The chain is built from TRBV2 and TRBJ2-3; D possibly uses TRBD1 or TRBD2 (5 bases each). V was cut by 8 bases and J by 0 bases, with 15 bases left in between. CDR1 SNHLY and CDR2 FYNNEI come from the germline V gene. This CDR3 is 15 amino acids long. CDR3 DNA: TGTGCCAGCGGGGCTAGCAGATATAGCACAGATACGCAGTATTTT. Its translation is CASGASRYSTDTQYF.

This clonotype was seen repeatedly, ten times or more. The chain links TRBV7-2 to TRBJ2-1, with 11 positions matching TRBD2. The V gene end was trimmed by 2 bases and the J gene end by 7 bases; junction bases not matched to a gene: 10. The CDR3 is 17 amino acids. CDR1 SGHTA and CDR2 FQGNSA come from the germline V gene. In nucleotides, the CDR3 is TGTGCCAGCAGCTTATCGACTAGCGGGACCCACCGGAATGAGCAGTTCTTC. This codes for CASSLSTSGTHRNEQFF.

This clonotype was counted at least ten times. V usage is TRBV18 and J usage is TRBJ1-1; TRBD1 is a possible D gene (5 bases). Deletions cut 2 bases from V and 1 base from J, with 8 bases between. The germline gives CDR1 KGHSH, CDR2 LQKENI. This CDR3 comprises 14 residues. In nucleotides, the CDR3 is TGTGCCAGCTCACCAGCGGGGGGGAACACTGAAGCTTTCTTT. Encoded protein: CASSPAGGNTEAFF.

This chain links TRBV7-2 with TRBJ2-7, with TRBD2 identical over 11 bases. CDR1 SGHTA and CDR2 FQGNSA come from the germline V gene. The length of the CDR3 is 16 residues. V shed 0 bases and J 2 bases; nucleotides not matched to a gene: 3. The CDR3 spells CASSLATSGNTYEQYF. DNA of the CDR3: TGTGCCAGCAGCTTAGCGACTAGCGGGAACACCTACGAGCAGTACTTC.

This clonotype occurred many times. The rearrangement links TRBV7-2 to TRBJ2-3; the D is unclear. The germline gives CDR1 SGHTA, CDR2 FQGNSA. CDR3 length: 12 amino acids. Trimming shortened V by 4 bases and J by 5 bases, and 7 bases separated the two germline ends. In DNA, the CDR3 is TGTGCCAGCAGCTCAAAGGGAGATACGCAGTATTTT. This gives the protein CASSSKGDTQYF. Full variable domain (outside the CDR3, taken from reference TRBV7-2 and TRBJ2-3): GAGVSQSPSNKVTEKGKDVELRCDPISGHTALYWYRQSLGQGLEFLIYFQGNSAPDKSGLPSDRFSAERTGGSVSTLTIQRTQQEDSAVYLCASSSKGDTQYFGPGTRLTVL.

The rearrangement uses TRBV7-9 and TRBJ2-7; D unclear. Trimming stripped 4 bases from V and 2 bases from J, with 15 bases between. This CDR3 has 15 amino acids. Looked up from germline, CDR1 is SEHNR and CDR2 is FQNEAQ (reference sequence). The CDR3 is CASSSDIGSTYEQYF. DNA of the CDR3: TGTGCCAGCAGCTCAGATATAGGCTCGACCTACGAGCAGTACTTC.

The gene calls are TRBV7-2 and TRBJ2-1; D is uncertain. Looked up from germline, CDR1 is SGHTA and CDR2 is FQGNSA. CDR3 length: 14 residues. V shed 2 bases and J shed 7 bases, with 12 bases lying between them. CDR3 residues: CASSLNPLLNEQFF. The CDR3 region has the DNA TGTGCCAGCAGCTTAAACCCCCTCCTGAATGAGCAGTTCTTC.

This clonotype was counted many times. The gene calls are TRBV29-1 and TRBJ1-5, with D perhaps TRBD1 (6 bases). Trimming took 4 bases from V and 1 from J, leaving 8 bases between them. The CDR3 sequence is 13 residues long. Germline loops: CDR1 SQVTM, CDR2 ANQGSEA. The CDR3 loop reads CSVGQGSNQPQHF. In DNA form, the CDR3 reads TGCAGCGTTGGCCAGGGGAGCAATCAGCCCCAGCATTTT.

This clonotype was counted ten times or more. CDR3 region: CAIRSHSSDTYNEQFF. The CDR3 DNA is TGTGCCATCAGGTCCCATTCTAGCGATACCTACAATGAGCAGTTCTTC. V gene TRBV10-3 combines with J gene TRBJ2-1, with a tentative D call TRBD2 (6 bases). Per germline, CDR1 ENHRY and CDR2 SYGVKD. The CDR3 spans 16 residues. Trimming took 6 bases from V and 2 from J, leaving 17 bases between them.

This clonotype came up many times. The chain recombines TRBV6-2 or TRBV6-3 with TRBJ1-1; tentative D call: TRBD1 (5 bases). CDR1 and CDR2 (germline): MNHEY, SVGEGT. Trimming removed 5 bases from V and 5 bases from J, with 15 bases in between. This CDR3 has 14 residues. This CDR3 is CASSDPGLTTEAFF. The CDR3 DNA reads TGTGCCAGCAGTGACCCGGGACTGACGACTGAAGCTTTCTTT.

There are many counts of this clonotype. The chain has TRBV25-1 and TRBJ2-2; the match to TRBD2 covers 7 bases. This CDR3 spans 16 amino acids. V shed 2 bases, J shed 4 bases, and the junction held 7 bases outside the gene matches. In germline, CDR1 is MGHDK, CDR2 SYGVNS. CDR3 DNA: TGTGCCAGCAGTGAAACGTCGGGAGGTCTCACCGGGGAGCTGTTTTTT. It yields the protein CASSETSGGLTGELFF. Based on the CDR3 plus reference TRBV25-1 and TRBJ2-2, the full variable domain is EADIYQTPRYLVIGTGKKITLECSQTMGHDKMYWYQQDPGMELHLIHYSYGVNSTEKGDLSSESTVSRIRTEHFPLTLESARPSHTSQYLCASSETSGGLTGELFFGEGSRLTVL.

This clonotype was counted at least ten times. The chain links TRBV28 to TRBJ1-2, with D maybe TRBD1 (5 bases). CDR3 length: 17 amino acids. Germline CDR1 and CDR2: MDHEN and SYDVKM. V was clipped by 2 bases and J by 4 bases, with 20 bases between them. The CDR3 region is CASSLLRRRVRGYGYTF. CDR3 coding DNA: TGTGCCAGCAGTTTACTCCGCCGCAGGGTAAGGGGCTATGGCTACACCTTC.